The 10 T cell receptor beta chains below come from one sample, sequenced in a study of cytomegalovirus exposure and HLA in healthy donors. Primers for the PCR totalled 60 Vbeta and 13 Jbeta. Sequencing used immunoSEQ multiplex PCR; TCRdb keeps in-frame clones, though not all of them. The sample yields around 180,000 clones, around 80% seen once. What was sequenced was PBMCs. The receptors stem from a woman aged 25 to 39 in good health and CMV-seropositive.

The chain combines TRBV28 with TRBJ2-1, with TRBD2 identical over 9 bases. Trimming cost V 6 bases and J 6 bases; bases outside gene matches: 15. This CDR3 has 17 residues. Germline values: CDR1 MDHEN, CDR2 SYDVKM. Here the CDR3 DNA reads TGTGCCAGCAGCCGGGGGGGGGCGGGAGGGCCTAGCAATGAGCAGTTCTTC. It specifies CASSRGGAGGPSNEQFF.

The V and J genes are TRBV10-3 and TRBJ2-1; D might be TRBD1 (6 bases). V was trimmed by 5 bases and J by 5 bases, leaving 10 bases between them. The CDR3 is made up of 13 amino acids. Germline V lookup: CDR1 ENHRY, CDR2 SYGVKD. This chain's CDR3 is CAISYGQNNEQFF. The CDR3 nucleotides read TGTGCCATCAGTTACGGACAGAACAATGAGCAGTTCTTC.

This clone was counted a few times. V is TRBV2 and J is TRBJ1-2; TRBD1 aligns across 7 bases. The CDR3 contains 14 residues. With 6 bases clipped from V and 4 bases from J, the junction kept 8 bases outside the gene matches. Germline assignment: CDR1 SNHLY and CDR2 FYNNEI. The CDR3 loop is CASSRQGGGYGYTF. The CDR3 DNA follows: TGTGCCAGCAGCCGACAGGGTGGAGGCTATGGCTACACCTTC. The variable domain in full, completed from reference TRBV2 and TRBJ1-2, reads EPEVTQTPSHQVTQMGQEVILRCVPISNHLYFYWYRQILGQKVEFLVSFYNNEISEKSEIFDDQFSVERPDGSNFTLKIRSTKLEDSAMYFCASSRQGGGYGYTFGSGTRLTVV.

The chain carries TRBV4-3 and TRBJ2-3; TRBD1 is a possible D gene (5 bases). Germline assignment: CDR1 LGHNA and CDR2 YSLEER. The CDR3 spans 14 residues. Trimming removed 0 bases at V and 7 bases at J, with 11 bases between. The CDR3 DNA follows: TGCGCCAGCAGCCAAGACCGAAGGACAAATACGCAGTATTTT. Protein sequence: CASSQDRRTNTQYF.

The J gene is TRBJ2-7, the V gene TRBV11-2, with TRBD2 matching over 8 bases. Germline V gene sequence: CDR1 SGHAT, CDR2 FQNNGV. Unmatched junction bases numbered 4, after V lost 3 bases and J lost 0 bases. The CDR3 is 15 amino acids. This CDR3 reads CASSLTSGSSYEQYF. CDR3 nucleotides: TGTGCCAGCAGCTTGACCAGCGGGAGCTCCTACGAGCAGTACTTC.

This clone turned up a few times. This sequence joins TRBV5-1 and TRBJ1-2, with 8 nucleotides matching TRBD1. The CDR3 length is 12 residues. Looked up from germline, CDR1 is SGHRS and CDR2 is YFSETQ. The V segment lost 3 bases and the J segment 6 bases; nucleotides outside the gene matches: 1. The chain's CDR3 is CASSWGQDGYTF. CDR3 DNA sequence: TGCGCCAGCAGCTGGGGACAGGATGGCTACACCTTC.

V gene TRBV7-9 combines with J gene TRBJ2-1; 9 bases match TRBD2. The CDR3 has 15 amino acids. Trimming at V came to 5 bases and at J to 0 bases, leaving 2 bases not matched to a gene. Germline CDR1 SEHNR, CDR2 FQNEAQ (reference sequence). The CDR3 sequence: CASSPTSGSYNEQFF. The CDR3, as DNA: TGTGCCAGCAGCCCGACTAGCGGCTCCTACAATGAGCAGTTCTTC. The whole variable domain, remainder taken from reference TRBV7-9 and TRBJ2-1, is DTGVSQNPRHKITKRGQNVTFRCDPISEHNRLYWYRQTLGQGPEFLTYFQNEAQLEKSRLLSDRFSAERPKGSFSTLEIQRTEQGDSAMYLCASSPTSGSYNEQFFGPGTRLTVL.

The chain combines TRBV20-1 with TRBJ2-7; a possible D gene is TRBD1 (5 bases). This CDR3 has 11 amino acids. The germline V gene has CDR1 DFQATT and CDR2 SNEGSKA (reference sequence). Deletions cut 7 bases from V and 0 bases from J, with 7 bases between. CDR3 sequence (DNA): TGCAGTGGGGGCCGCTCCTACGAGCAGTACTTC. This sequence encodes CSGGRSYEQYF.

This chain uses TRBV9 with TRBJ2-3; 11 bases line up with TRBD2. The ends lost 4 bases at V and 2 bases at J; junction bases unmatched: 15. The CDR3 runs 19 residues. Germline CDR1 and CDR2: SGDLS and YYNGEE. The chain's CDR3 is CASSPHQVRLAGPTDTQYF. In DNA, the CDR3 is TGTGCCAGCAGCCCGCATCAAGTTCGACTAGCGGGACCCACAGATACGCAGTATTTT.

This clone has just one count. This rearrangement joins TRBV6-1 to TRBJ1-4; 8 positions match TRBD1. Germline assignment: CDR1 MNHNS and CDR2 SASEGT. The CDR3 length is 13 residues. Trimming cost V 4 bases and J 6 bases; bases outside gene matches: 1. The CDR3 nucleotides are TGTGCCAGCAGTGGACAGGGGCATGAAAAACTGTTTTTT. Residues: CASSGQGHEKLFF.